These 22 T cell receptor beta chains were sequenced from one sample in a study of identical twins. TCRdb reprocessed the 5' RACE reads via MiXCR and lists one record per CDR3 protein. Among around 250,000 distinct CDR3 sequences, roughly 7.1% were seen once, and the ten largest hold more than 12%. These data were also filed under a second study, of T cells expressing NK-cell markers.

What was sequenced was CD8+ T cells sorted from blood. All receptors come from a woman aged 18-29 years in good health.

This chain joins TRBV4-2 and TRBJ2-7; possible D gene TRBD2, 6 bases. In germline, CDR1 is LGHNA, CDR2 YNFKEQ. V gave up 1 base and J gave up 5 bases, with 9 bases separating them. The CDR3 totals 13 residues. CDR3 nucleotide sequence: TGTGCCAGCAGCCAAGCCACGGGGGACGAGCAGTACTTC. It yields the protein CASSQATGDEQYF.

This clonotype was recorded a few times. This sequence joins TRBV20-1 and TRBJ2-7; D is perhaps TRBD1 (5 bases). Germline assignment: CDR1 DFQATT and CDR2 SNEGSKA (reference sequence). The CDR3 spans 13 residues. The V and J ends lost 2 bases and 0 bases respectively, with 8 bases between them. CDR3 loop: CSARRQNSYEQYF. For the CDR3, the DNA is TGCAGTGCTAGACGACAGAACTCCTACGAGCAGTACTTC.

CDR3 coding DNA: TGTGCCAGTAGTTCCCCCGGGGTGTACCAAGAGACCCAGTACTTC. Amino acids: CASSSPGVYQETQYF. This chain uses TRBV19 with TRBJ2-5; maybe TRBD2 (5 bases). The CDR3 contains 15 residues. V gave up 5 bases and J gave up 0 bases, with 13 bases separating them. Germline V gene sequence: CDR1 LNHDA, CDR2 SQIVND (reference sequence).

This clonotype was picked up many times. This sequence joins TRBV9 and TRBJ1-6; D is perhaps TRBD1 (5 bases). The CDR3 sequence is 15 residues long. Trimming shortened V by 3 bases and J by 10 bases, and 17 bases separated the two germline ends. In germline, CDR1 is SGDLS, CDR2 YYNGEE. The CDR3: CASSESGTANSPLHF. The CDR3, as DNA: TGTGCCAGCAGCGAATCCGGGACGGCCAACTCACCCCTCCACTTT.

The DNA of the CDR3 is TGCAGCGCCCCAGGGCTCCTCCTAAATGAGCAGTTCTTC. Its translation: CSAPGLLLNEQFF. The gene calls are TRBV29-1 and TRBJ2-1; D is perhaps TRBD1 (5 bases). This CDR3 spans 13 amino acids. The V gene lost 7 bases and the J gene lost 7 bases, with 17 bases spanning the gap. Germline loops: CDR1 SQVTM, CDR2 ANQGSEA.

This clonotype was seen ten or more times. The chain has TRBV20-1 and TRBJ1-1; 8 bases line up with TRBD1. The CDR3 totals 17 residues. J lost 4 bases, V lost 0 bases, and 13 bases had no gene match. Germline-derived CDR1 and CDR2 are DFQATT and SNEGSKA (reference sequence). The CDR3 sequence is CSARDRTGNSPSTEAFF. The CDR3 DNA reads as TGCAGTGCTAGAGATCGGACAGGGAATAGCCCGAGCACTGAAGCTTTCTTT.

This clonotype was seen ten or more times. The chain uses TRBV20-1 and TRBJ2-3, with 12 nucleotides matching TRBD2. Germline V gene data show CDR1 as DFQATT and CDR2 as SNEGSKA (reference sequence). V trimming: 5 bases; J trimming: 0 bases; junction bases outside the gene matches: 6. This CDR3 spans 16 amino acids. The chain's CDR3 is CSAPDGTSGSTDTQYF. As DNA, the CDR3 is TGCAGTGCTCCCGATGGGACTAGCGGGAGCACAGATACGCAGTATTTT.

This clonotype was observed many times. J is TRBJ2-1 and V is TRBV24-1; 11 bases align to TRBD2. Unmatched junction bases numbered 5, after V lost 6 bases and J lost 5 bases. This CDR3 is 15 amino acids long. The germline gives CDR1 KGHDR, CDR2 SFDVKD. For the CDR3, the DNA is TGTGCCACCAGTACTAGCGGGAGCCTCCACAATGAGCAGTTCTTC. Protein sequence: CATSTSGSLHNEQFF.

This clonotype was counted ten times or more. This chain links TRBV7-9 with TRBJ2-7; TRBD1 agrees at 7 bases. Trimming removed 7 bases from V and 3 bases from J; junction bases left unmatched: 3. CDR1 is SEHNR and CDR2 is FQNEAQ in the germline V gene (reference sequence). The CDR3 extends over 12 amino acids. CDR3 sequence: CASIGQDYEQYF. As DNA, the CDR3 is TGTGCCAGCATTGGACAGGACTACGAGCAGTACTTC.

The chain uses TRBV4-3 and TRBJ2-1; TRBD2 matches 7 bases. Germline trimming cut 3 bases from V and 4 bases from J; bases unmatched to any gene: 12. The germline CDR1 and CDR2 sequences are LGHNA and YSLEER. This CDR3 comprises 17 residues. CDR3 amino acids: CASSQGLAGYRYNEQFF. The CDR3, as DNA: TGCGCCAGCAGCCAGGGATTAGCGGGCTACCGATACAATGAGCAGTTCTTC.

The chain carries TRBV10-3 and TRBJ2-2; D gene uncertain. V was clipped by 4 bases and J by 0 bases, with 6 bases between them. The CDR3 consists of 14 residues. Germline V gene data show CDR1 as ENHRY and CDR2 as SYGVKD. The DNA of the CDR3 is TGTGCCATCAGTGTAACAGCGAACACCGGGGAGCTGTTTTTT. It encodes CAISVTANTGELFF.

This clonotype was seen ten or more times. The chain is built from TRBV15 and TRBJ2-1; tentative D call: TRBD1 (5 bases). Per germline, CDR1 LNHNV and CDR2 YYDKDF (reference sequence). CDR3 size: 17 residues. The V gene lost 0 bases and the J gene lost 1 base, with 13 bases spanning the gap. The CDR3, as DNA: TGTGCCACCAGCAGAGATCTAGGGGTACAGTCCTACAATGAGCAGTTCTTC. Encoded protein: CATSRDLGVQSYNEQFF. Filled out from reference TRBV15 and TRBJ2-1, the complete variable domain reads DAMVIQNPRYQVTQFGKPVTLSCSQTLNHNVMYWYQQKSSQAPKLLFHYYDKDFNNEADTPDNFQSRRPNTSFCFLDIRSPGLGDTAMYLCATSRDLGVQSYNEQFFGPGTRLTVL.

Many counts were recorded for this clonotype. V usage is TRBV20-1 and J usage is TRBJ1-2, with 8 nucleotides matching TRBD1. The J segment lost 5 bases and the V segment lost 6 bases, leaving 5 bases of the junction unmatched. Germline CDR1 and CDR2: DFQATT and SNEGSKA (reference sequence). The CDR3 loop spans 12 amino acids. The CDR3 DNA reads as TGCAGTGCAGAGGACAGGGATTATGGCTACACCTTC. Its translation is CSAEDRDYGYTF.

The chain is built from TRBV12-3 or TRBV12-4 and TRBJ1-2; no firm D call. Trimming took 3 bases from V and 8 from J, leaving 13 bases between them. The CDR3 contains 13 residues. CDR3 in DNA: TGTGCCAGCAGTTTGGGTAGGGCGGGAGGCTACACCTTC. Its protein is CASSLGRAGGYTF.

This clonotype was observed a handful of times. This chain joins TRBV5-6 and TRBJ1-4; D ambiguous. Trimming left V 2 bases short and J 3 bases short, with 5 bases between. The CDR3 is made up of 13 amino acids. Per germline, CDR1 SGHDT and CDR2 YYEEEE. DNA for the CDR3: TGTGCCAGCAGCTTTGGAGCTAATGAAAAACTGTTTTTT. Translated, it gives CASSFGANEKLFF.

This clonotype was seen more than once but under ten times. The chain recombines TRBV7-9 with TRBJ2-5; D is unclear. Germline values: CDR1 SEHNR, CDR2 FQNEAQ (reference sequence). The CDR3 sequence is 17 residues long. V was clipped by 5 bases and J by 2 bases, with 21 bases between them. CDR3 loop: CASSTSKLVYLQETQYF. The CDR3 coding sequence is TGTGCCAGCAGCACCTCGAAATTGGTATACCTTCAAGAGACCCAGTACTTC.

This chain links TRBV7-9 with TRBJ2-7, with D unclear. CDR3 size: 14 residues. The V gene lost 5 bases and the J gene lost 5 bases, with 16 bases spanning the gap. Germline-derived CDR1 and CDR2 are SEHNR and FQNEAQ (reference sequence). The DNA of the CDR3 is TGTGCCAGCAGCCCTTTAGTGGGAAACCACGAGCAGTACTTC. It translates to CASSPLVGNHEQYF.

This clonotype was picked up many times. The DNA of the CDR3 is TGTGCCAGCAGCTTGGGATTGGGGGCCCAGCCCCAGCATTTT. Translated: CASSLGLGAQPQHF. The chain carries TRBV5-6 and TRBJ1-5, with D possibly TRBD1 on 6 matching bases. Deletions cut 0 bases from V and 7 bases from J, with 11 bases between. The CDR3 is made up of 14 amino acids. The germline CDR1 and CDR2 sequences are SGHDT and YYEEEE.

Concerning this clonotype itself: A single base separates this from a much larger clone, so it may be a read error. V and J are TRBV5-8 and TRBJ2-3; 9 bases agree with TRBD2. Trimming removed 6 bases from V and 3 bases from J; junction bases left unmatched: 5. Germline-derived CDR1 and CDR2 are SGHTS and YDEGEE. The CDR3 is 14 residues long. CDR3 DNA: TGTGCCAGCACCTTAGCGGGAGATACAGATACGCAGTATTTT. This sequence encodes CASTLAGDTDTQYF.

This clonotype was counted between two and nine times. The chain recombines TRBV11-2 with TRBJ2-7; D might be TRBD1 (5 bases). There are 15 residues in the CDR3. The V end lost 5 bases, the J end lost 2 bases, and 16 bases lay between the germline ends. Germline CDR1 reads SGHAT; CDR2 reads FQNNGV. CDR3 protein: CASSGEDRSAYEQYF. CDR3 bases: TGTGCCAGCAGCGGAGAAGACAGATCCGCCTACGAGCAGTACTTC.

Ten or more counts support this clonotype. The rearrangement uses TRBV13 and TRBJ2-1; TRBD1 matches 8 bases. The CDR3 consists of 12 residues. Germline V gene sequence: CDR1 PRHDT, CDR2 FYEKMQ (reference sequence). V shed 6 bases, J shed 13 bases, and the junction held 8 bases outside the gene matches. CDR3 sequence: CASRIQGAEQFF. CDR3 bases: TGTGCCAGCAGGATCCAGGGGGCTGAACAGTTCTTC.

Only a few counts were recorded for this clonotype. The chain is built from TRBV27 and TRBJ1-1, with TRBD1 matching 8 bases. V shed 7 bases and J 1 base; nucleotides not matched to a gene: 5. The CDR3 consists of 14 residues. The germline CDR1 and CDR2 sequences are MNHEY and SMNVEV (reference sequence). The CDR3 DNA reads as TGTGCCAGCAAAACGCAGGGGGCGAACACTGAAGCTTTCTTT. Encoded protein: CASKTQGANTEAFF.